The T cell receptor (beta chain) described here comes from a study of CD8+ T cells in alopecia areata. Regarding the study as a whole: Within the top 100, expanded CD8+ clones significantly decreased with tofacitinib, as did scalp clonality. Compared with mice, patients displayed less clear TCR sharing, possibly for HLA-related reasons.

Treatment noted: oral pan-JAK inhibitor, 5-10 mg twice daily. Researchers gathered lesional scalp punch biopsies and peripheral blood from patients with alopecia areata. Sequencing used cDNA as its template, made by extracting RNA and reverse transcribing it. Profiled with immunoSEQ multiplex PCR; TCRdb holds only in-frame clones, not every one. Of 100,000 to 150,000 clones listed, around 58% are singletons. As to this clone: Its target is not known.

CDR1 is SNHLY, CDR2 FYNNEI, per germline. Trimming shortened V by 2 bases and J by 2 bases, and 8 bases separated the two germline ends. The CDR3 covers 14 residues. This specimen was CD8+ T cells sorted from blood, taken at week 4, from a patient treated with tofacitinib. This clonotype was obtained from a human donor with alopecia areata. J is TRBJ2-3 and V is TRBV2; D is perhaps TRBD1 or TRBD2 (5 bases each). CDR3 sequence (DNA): TGTGCCAGCAGTGAACCGGGGACCACAGATACGCAGTATTTT. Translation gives CASSEPGTTDTQYF.